Shown below are 23 T cell receptor beta chains from a single sample sequenced in a study of shared clonotypes between healthy human individuals. Some clones are missing from TCRdb's copy, which holds only in-frame ones; the method was immunoSEQ multiplex PCR. The data show a few hundred thousand clones, less than 98% seen once. The sample taken for sequencing was naive CD4+ T cells sorted from blood. The subset was: CD45RA+ positively selected. These receptors were collected from a woman aged 30 to 39 in good health.

The chain combines TRBV18 with TRBJ2-6; possible D gene TRBD2, 5 bases. Germline loops: CDR1 KGHSH, CDR2 LQKENI. V was cut by 5 bases and J by 0 bases, with 11 bases left in between. The CDR3 has 16 amino acids. Here the CDR3 reads CASSSLGISGANVLTF. CDR3 bases: TGTGCCAGCTCATCCCTCGGGATCTCTGGGGCCAACGTCCTGACTTTC.

As DNA, the CDR3 is TGTGCCAGCCGAGGAAGCGGGAGGTCCGGGGAGCTGTTTTTT. This gives the protein CASRGSGRSGELFF. This chain connects TRBV27 to TRBJ2-2, with 9 bases identical to TRBD2. Germline assignment: CDR1 MNHEY and CDR2 SMNVEV (reference sequence). This CDR3 spans 14 amino acids. The V gene end was trimmed by 8 bases and the J gene end by 6 bases; junction bases not matched to a gene: 7.

The rearrangement uses TRBV7-8 and TRBJ2-1, with TRBD1 identical over 9 bases. This CDR3 has 14 amino acids. The germline V gene has CDR1 SGHVS and CDR2 FQNEAQ. The ends lost 2 bases at V and 9 bases at J; junction bases unmatched: 5. The CDR3 spells CASSLIGQGSEQFF. In DNA, the CDR3 is TGTGCCAGCAGCTTAATAGGACAGGGGAGTGAGCAGTTCTTC.

The chain links TRBV7-8 to TRBJ1-5; D gene unclear. The V and J ends lost 0 bases and 7 bases respectively, with 10 bases between them. Per the germline V gene, CDR1 is SGHVS and CDR2 is FQNEAQ. The CDR3 runs 14 residues. CDR3 bases: TGTGCCAGCAGCTTAGCTGAAGGGAAGCAGCCCCAGCATTTT. Translated, it gives CASSLAEGKQPQHF.

This chain uses TRBV28 with TRBJ1-1; 8 positions match TRBD1. This CDR3 is 12 amino acids long. The germline V gene has CDR1 MDHEN and CDR2 SYDVKM. J lost 10 bases, V lost 1 base, and 2 bases had no gene match. CDR3 nucleotides: TGTGCCAGCAGTTTATCAGGGGGCGTAGCTTTCTTT. Its protein is CASSLSGGVAFF.

The V gene is TRBV5-8, the J gene TRBJ2-7; D possibly corresponds to TRBD1 (6 bases). Germline CDR1 SGHTS, CDR2 YDEGEE. V dropped 4 bases and J dropped 1 base, with 12 bases sitting between them. This CDR3 spans 14 amino acids. DNA of the CDR3: TGTGCCAGCAGCCACTTGACAGGATCCTACGAGCAGTACTTC. Translating gives CASSHLTGSYEQYF. Full variable domain (outside the CDR3, taken from reference TRBV5-8 and TRBJ2-7): EAGVTQSPTHLIKTRGQQATLRCSPISGHTSVYWYQQALGLGLQFLLWYDEGEERNRGNFPPRFSGRQFPNYSSELNVNALELEDSALYLCASSHLTGSYEQYFGPGTRLTVT.

This chain links TRBV19 with TRBJ1-4; maybe TRBD1 (5 bases). Germline lookup yields CDR1 LNHDA and CDR2 SQIVND (reference sequence). V was trimmed by 7 bases and J by 4 bases, leaving 10 bases between them. The CDR3 is made up of 13 amino acids. DNA of the CDR3: TGTGCCAGTAAACAGGAGCTTAATGAAAAACTGTTTTTT. It yields the protein CASKQELNEKLFF. The full variable domain, in which reference TRBV19 and TRBJ1-4 provide the parts outside the CDR3, is DGGITQSPKYLFRKEGQNVTLSCEQNLNHDAMYWYRQDPGQGLRLIYYSQIVNDFQKGDIAEGYSVSREKKESFPLTVTSAQKNPTAFYLCASKQELNEKLFFGSGTQLSVL.

The chain has TRBV7-2 and TRBJ2-1; unclear D gene. This CDR3 comprises 14 residues. V dropped 0 bases and J dropped 9 bases, with 12 bases sitting between them. Germline lookup yields CDR1 SGHTA and CDR2 FQGNSA. CDR3 sequence: CASSLATAWSEQFF. The CDR3 DNA reads as TGTGCCAGCAGCTTAGCCACAGCATGGAGTGAGCAGTTCTTC. Variable domain in full (rest from reference TRBV7-2 and TRBJ2-1): GAGVSQSPSNKVTEKGKDVELRCDPISGHTALYWYRQSLGQGLEFLIYFQGNSAPDKSGLPSDRFSAERTGGSVSTLTIQRTQQEDSAVYLCASSLATAWSEQFFGPGTRLTVL.

J is TRBJ1-4 and V is TRBV7-8; D not certain. Per germline, CDR1 SGHVS and CDR2 FQNEAQ. This CDR3 has 15 residues. V was cut by 0 bases and J by 7 bases, with 12 bases left in between. The CDR3 loop is CASSLARQPLEKLFF. The CDR3 DNA sequence: TGTGCCAGCAGCTTAGCGCGGCAGCCCCTTGAAAAACTGTTTTTT.

This chain joins TRBV5-4 and TRBJ2-1; unclear D gene. The germline CDR1 and CDR2 sequences are SGHNT and YYREEE (reference sequence). The V and J ends lost 2 bases and 6 bases respectively, with 12 bases between them. CDR3 length equals 14 residues. CDR3 region: CASSLQDKGNEQFF. The CDR3 nucleotides are TGTGCCAGCAGCTTACAAGACAAAGGCAATGAGCAGTTCTTC.

The rearrangement joins TRBV2 to TRBJ2-5; 8 nucleotides match TRBD2. CDR1 and CDR2 (germline): SNHLY, FYNNEI. This CDR3 is built from 15 residues. The junction had 10 bases not matched to a gene; V was cut back by 10 bases and J by 0 bases. CDR3 residues: CAIERERGNQETQYF. Written as DNA, the CDR3 is TGTGCCATCGAGCGGGAGAGGGGGAACCAAGAGACCCAGTACTTC.

The chain couples TRBV10-3 to TRBJ2-5; D might be TRBD1 or TRBD2, each matching 5 bases. V dropped 5 bases and J dropped 5 bases, with 12 bases sitting between them. Germline V gene lookup returns CDR1 ENHRY and CDR2 SYGVKD. This CDR3 has 13 residues. The CDR3 loop reads CAISILGGETQYF. The CDR3 DNA is TGTGCCATCAGTATACTTGGGGGTGAGACCCAGTACTTC.

The chain uses TRBV4-2 and TRBJ2-1, with D maybe TRBD2 (6 bases). Germline CDR1 LGHNA, CDR2 YNFKEQ. This CDR3 spans 16 amino acids. Trimming pared 0 bases from V and 5 bases from J, leaving 14 bases between. The CDR3: CASSQEGGPGDNEQFF. CDR3 coding DNA: TGTGCCAGCAGCCAAGAAGGAGGGCCGGGGGACAATGAGCAGTTCTTC.

The V and J genes are TRBV25-1 and TRBJ2-7; 8 positions match TRBD2. V dropped 6 bases and J dropped 2; count of bases not matched to a gene: 3. Looked up from germline, CDR1 is MGHDK and CDR2 is SYGVNS. The length of the CDR3 is 13 residues. CDR3 sequence: CASRSSGTYEQYF. The CDR3 bases are TGTGCCAGCAGGAGTAGCGGGACCTACGAGCAGTACTTC.

V and J are TRBV5-1 and TRBJ2-5; D call uncertain. Germline V gene data show CDR1 as SGHRS and CDR2 as YFSETQ. V was pared by 0 bases and J by 2 bases, with 14 bases between. The CDR3 consists of 16 residues. CDR3 DNA: TGCGCCAGCAGCTTGGGCGTCTCGGGCCAGCAAGAGACCCAGTACTTC. It is translated as CASSLGVSGQQETQYF.

This chain joins TRBV5-1 and TRBJ1-1; D not certain. The V end was cut by 4 bases, the J end by 4 bases, with 17 bases between. Germline V gene data show CDR1 as SGHRS and CDR2 as YFSETQ. CDR3 size: 15 residues. The DNA of the CDR3 is TGCGCCAGCAGCGTAGCTCGCGGGTCGGGCACTGAAGCTTTCTTT. Translated, it gives CASSVARGSGTEAFF.

The V and J genes are TRBV2 and TRBJ2-4; unclear D gene. V lost 7 bases and J lost 6, with 13 bases in between. CDR1 and CDR2 from the germline V gene are SNHLY and FYNNEI. This CDR3 is built from 13 residues. As DNA, the CDR3 is TGTGCCAGCACCCAGCAAGTTGGAAACATTCAGTACTTC. It encodes CASTQQVGNIQYF. Looking up the rest from reference TRBV2 and TRBJ2-4 gives the full variable domain: EPEVTQTPSHQVTQMGQEVILRCVPISNHLYFYWYRQILGQKVEFLVSFYNNEISEKSEIFDDQFSVERPDGSNFTLKIRSTKLEDSAMYFCASTQQVGNIQYFGAGTRLSVL.

The rearrangement joins TRBV11-2 to TRBJ2-4; 9 bases are a match to TRBD1. J was trimmed by 15 bases and V by 4 bases; bases with no gene match: 7. Germline V gene lookup returns CDR1 SGHAT and CDR2 FQNNGV. The CDR3 runs 12 residues. This CDR3 is CASSSPGTGPYF. The CDR3, as DNA: TGTGCCAGCAGCTCCCCCGGGACAGGGCCGTACTTC.

Only one count was recorded for this clone. This chain joins TRBV7-9 and TRBJ2-7, with 10 bases that match TRBD2. The CDR3 consists of 15 residues. J was trimmed by 6 bases and V by 3 bases; bases with no gene match: 8. The germline V gene has CDR1 SEHNR and CDR2 FQNEAQ (reference sequence). This chain's CDR3 is CASSFIWTSGSEQYF. The CDR3 region has the DNA TGTGCCAGCAGCTTCATTTGGACTAGCGGCTCCGAGCAGTACTTC.

The genes are TRBV7-2 and TRBJ2-7; D is possibly TRBD2 (6 bases). V was clipped by 4 bases and J by 2 bases, with 15 bases between them. Germline values: CDR1 SGHTA, CDR2 FQGNSA. This CDR3 comprises 15 residues. The CDR3 coding sequence is TGTGCCAGCAGCTCCCCGCGGGACGCCGCCTACGAGCAGTACTTC. It specifies CASSSPRDAAYEQYF.

The chain couples TRBV2 to TRBJ1-1, with 9 bases fitting TRBD1. With 6 bases clipped from V and 0 bases from J, the junction kept 2 bases outside the gene matches. Per germline, CDR1 SNHLY and CDR2 FYNNEI. The CDR3 loop spans 14 amino acids. For the CDR3, the DNA is TGTGCCAGCAGGGGACAGGGAATGAACACTGAAGCTTTCTTT. Translated: CASRGQGMNTEAFF.

The chain links TRBV7-2 to TRBJ2-3, with D possibly TRBD1 on 7 matching bases. Trimming pared 0 bases from V and 0 bases from J, leaving 22 bases between. The CDR3 covers 20 residues. Germline V CDR1 and CDR2: SGHTA, FQGNSA. This CDR3 reads CASSLAFFQGDSTSTDTQYF. The CDR3 DNA reads TGTGCCAGCAGCTTAGCTTTTTTTCAGGGGGACTCAACTAGCACAGATACGCAGTATTTT.

The chain combines TRBV7-6 with TRBJ2-7, with 7 bases matching TRBD1. Germline CDR1 is SGHVS and CDR2 is FNYEAQ. V trimming: 1 base; J trimming: 0 bases; junction bases outside the gene matches: 9. The CDR3 has 17 amino acids. CDR3: CASSLGQGLSSSYEQYF. CDR3 sequence (DNA): TGTGCCAGCAGCTTAGGACAGGGTTTGAGTAGCTCCTACGAGCAGTACTTC.